This entry lists 26 T cell receptor beta chains sequenced from one sample in a study of blood T cell repertoires in COVID-19. Generated by immunoSEQ multiplex PCR, the TCRdb table keeps only in-frame clones and is missing some. The sample holds tens of thousands of clones, roughly four fifths seen once. Sequencing was done on a sample of peripheral blood. These receptors all stem from a woman aged 70-85 years with acute or convalescent COVID-19.

V usage is TRBV28 and J usage is TRBJ1-5; 8 nucleotides line up with TRBD1. The V gene end was trimmed by 6 bases and the J gene end by 5 bases; junction bases not matched to a gene: 6. The CDR3 covers 14 residues. Germline-derived CDR1 and CDR2 are MDHEN and SYDVKM. Here the CDR3 reads CASSLTGGHQPQHF. The CDR3, as DNA: TGTGCCAGCAGCTTAACAGGGGGTCATCAGCCCCAGCATTTT.

The J gene is TRBJ1-5, the V gene TRBV1; no check of the table's D call, TRBD1, against the DNA was made. TRBV1 is a pseudogene. The CDR3 runs 16 residues. CDR3 loop: CTSSQETGEPNQPQHF. In DNA form, the CDR3 reads TGCACCAGCAGCCAAGAGACAGGGGAGCCCAATCAGCCCCAGCATTTT.

The chain has TRBV6-2 or TRBV6-3 and TRBJ2-1; TRBD2 matches 11 bases. The CDR3 has 16 amino acids. V dropped 5 bases and J dropped 0; count of bases not matched to a gene: 3. Germline CDR1 and CDR2: MNHEY and SVGEGT. The DNA of the CDR3 is TGTGCCAGCAGTACTAGCGGGGGAAACTCCTACAATGAGCAGTTCTTC. Translation: CASSTSGGNSYNEQFF.

This CDR3 is CAVTKGSGEQFF. CDR3 DNA: TGTGCCGTAACGAAGGGGTCAGGAGAGCAGTTCTTC. This rearrangement joins TRBV27 to TRBJ2-1; tentative D call: TRBD1 (5 bases). V was clipped by 11 bases and J by 10 bases, with 18 bases between them. In germline, CDR1 is MNHEY, CDR2 SMNVEV (reference sequence). The CDR3 runs to 12 residues.

This clone appeared once. The J gene is TRBJ2-7, the V gene TRBV30, with 7 bases that match TRBD1. The length of the CDR3 is 15 residues. V gave up 1 base and J gave up 4 bases; unmatched junction bases: 10. CDR1 and CDR2 (germline): GTSNPN, SVGIG (reference sequence). CDR3 amino acids: CAWSATGEQRYEQYF. Written as DNA, the CDR3 is TGTGCCTGGAGTGCCACAGGGGAGCAGAGATACGAGCAGTACTTC.

This clone has only one observation. The rearrangement joins TRBV19 to TRBJ1-1, with TRBD1 matching 7 bases. Germline trimming cut 5 bases from V and 4 bases from J; bases unmatched to any gene: 10. There are 15 residues in the CDR3. Germline lookup yields CDR1 LNHDA and CDR2 SQIVND (reference sequence). The CDR3 coding sequence is TGTGCCAGTAGTTCTCGACAGGGAGTGAGCACTGAAGCTTTCTTT. Its translation is CASSSRQGVSTEAFF. Variable domain in full (rest from reference TRBV19 and TRBJ1-1): DGGITQSPKYLFRKEGQNVTLSCEQNLNHDAMYWYRQDPGQGLRLIYYSQIVNDFQKGDIAEGYSVSREKKESFPLTVTSAQKNPTAFYLCASSSRQGVSTEAFFGQGTRLTVV.

J is TRBJ2-1 and V is TRBV25-1; D may be TRBD2 (5 bases). Between the trimmed V and J ends, which lost 5 bases and 5 bases, there was a span of 19 bases. CDR1 is MGHDK, CDR2 SYGVNS, per germline. This CDR3 comprises 16 residues. As DNA, the CDR3 is TGTGCCAGCAGTAAAGCGGCTAGCAGAGGCAACAATGAGCAGTTCTTC. Translation gives CASSKAASRGNNEQFF.

The CDR3 DNA reads TGTGCCAGCAGTTTCCCCCCAGGTCCGGGAAACAACTATGGCTACACCTTC. This translates into CASSFPPGPGNNYGYTF. This rearrangement joins TRBV27 to TRBJ1-2; D is ambiguous. Trimming took off 3 bases at V and 2 bases at J, with 19 bases between the two ends. The germline V gene encodes CDR1 MNHEY and CDR2 SMNVEV (reference sequence). The CDR3 has 17 amino acids.

J is TRBJ1-2 and V is TRBV6-2 or TRBV6-3, with TRBD1 as a possible D gene (5 bases). The germline CDR1 and CDR2 sequences are MNHEY and SVGEGT. The ends were cut back, 6 bases at V and 4 bases at J, with 6 bases in the middle. CDR3 length: 11 amino acids. This chain's CDR3 is CASSDSYGYTF. The CDR3 DNA is TGTGCCAGCAGCGACAGCTATGGCTACACCTTC.

The chain joins TRBV7-2 to TRBJ2-3, with D possibly TRBD1 on 5 matching bases. CDR3 length: 16 residues. Germline CDR1 is SGHTA and CDR2 is FQGNSA. The V end lost 4 bases, the J end lost 1 base, and 15 bases lay between the germline ends. The CDR3 sequence: CASSSRKGAGTDTQYF. The CDR3 DNA is TGTGCCAGCAGCTCGCGAAAAGGGGCGGGCACAGATACGCAGTATTTT.

About this clone itself: Other DNA sequences in the same sample also yield this CDR3. This chain uses TRBV5-1 with TRBJ1-2; D may be TRBD1 (5 bases). The CDR3 totals 13 residues. The ends were cut back, 1 base at V and 4 bases at J, with 8 bases in the middle. The germline gives CDR1 SGHRS, CDR2 YFSETQ. The CDR3: CASSLFQGYGYTF. CDR3 coding DNA: TGCGCCAGCAGCTTGTTTCAGGGCTATGGCTACACCTTC.

J is TRBJ2-3 and V is TRBV6-5; D may be TRBD2 (5 bases). From germline, CDR1 is MNHEY and CDR2 SVGAGI. The CDR3 is 12 residues long. V was pared by 6 bases and J by 5 bases, with 9 bases between. The chain's CDR3 is CASRNEGDTQYF. For the CDR3, the DNA is TGTGCCAGCAGAAACGAGGGAGATACGCAGTATTTT.

Written as DNA, the CDR3 is TGCAGCGTTGATCGCGGCTTACCGTCCTACGAGCAGTACTTC. Its protein product is CSVDRGLPSYEQYF. J is TRBJ2-7 and V is TRBV29-1, with unresolved D. Per germline, CDR1 SQVTM and CDR2 ANQGSEA. The CDR3 has 14 residues. V was shortened by 3 bases and J by 1 base, with 13 bases between the two germline ends.

This chain links TRBV10-2 with TRBJ2-2, with 10 positions matching TRBD2. This CDR3 has 18 residues. Germline values: CDR1 WSHSY, CDR2 SAAADI. V lost 8 bases to trimming and J lost 7 bases; unmatched junction nucleotides: 19. The CDR3 nucleotides are TGCGCCAGCCGGATGGTCGGAGCGGGGGGGCACAGGGTCGGGGAGCTGTTTTTT. Translating it yields CASRMVGAGGHRVGELFF.

The V and J genes are TRBV6-2 or TRBV6-3 and TRBJ2-7; D perhaps matches TRBD2 (6 bases). Germline CDR1 is MNHEY and CDR2 is SVGEGT. This CDR3 is built from 14 residues. V was clipped by 4 bases and J by 0 bases, with 10 bases between them. The CDR3 DNA reads as TGTGCCAGCAGTTTGGACGGGAGCTCCTACGAGCAGTACTTC. Its translation: CASSLDGSSYEQYF.

The CDR3 sequence is CASSRQGAMNTEAFF. The CDR3 nucleotides read TGTGCCAGCTCCCGACAGGGTGCAATGAACACTGAAGCTTTCTTT. The chain couples TRBV18 to TRBJ1-1, with 7 bases identical to TRBD1. V lost 6 bases, J lost 0 bases, and 7 bases stayed unmatched. Looked up from germline, CDR1 is KGHSH and CDR2 is LQKENI. CDR3 length: 15 amino acids.

The chain joins TRBV2 to TRBJ2-2; 7 bases line up with TRBD1. The CDR3 totals 14 residues. Trimming took 6 bases from V and 5 from J; bases not matched to a gene: 6. Looked up from germline, CDR1 is SNHLY and CDR2 is FYNNEI. The CDR3 nucleotides read TGTGCCAGCAGCGGGACAGAGGCTACCGGGGAGCTGTTTTTT. Translating gives CASSGTEATGELFF.

V gene TRBV19 combines with J gene TRBJ1-4; 9 bases agree with TRBD1. CDR1 is LNHDA, CDR2 SQIVND, per germline (reference sequence). V trimming: 7 bases; J trimming: 6 bases; junction bases outside the gene matches: 3. The CDR3 contains 13 residues. The DNA for the CDR3 is TGTGCCAGTAAGGACAGGGGAGATGAAAAACTGTTTTTT. Translating gives CASKDRGDEKLFF.

The chain carries TRBV15 and TRBJ2-7, with 12 bases matching TRBD2. In germline, CDR1 is LNHNV, CDR2 YYDKDF (reference sequence). V shed 5 bases and J 2 bases; nucleotides not matched to a gene: 4. CDR3 size: 15 residues. CDR3 sequence: CATSVRLAGAYEQYF. The CDR3 DNA follows: TGTGCCACCAGCGTGAGACTAGCGGGAGCCTACGAGCAGTACTTC.

The chain combines TRBV21-1 with TRBJ2-4; TRBD2, the D gene given by the table, was not confirmed from the DNA. TRBV21-1 is a documented pseudogene. The CDR3 has 17 residues. CDR3 region: CASSKEGSGGALDIQYF. The CDR3 bases are TGTGCCAGCAGCAAAGAGGGAAGCGGGGGGGCGTTGGACATTCAGTACTTC.

The V call is TRBV5-4, the J call TRBJ2-7; TRBD1 matches at 7 bases. The CDR3 runs 14 residues. Germline CDR1 SGHNT, CDR2 YYREEE (reference sequence). V shed 0 bases, J shed 3 bases, and the junction held 3 bases outside the gene matches. In nucleotides, the CDR3 is TGTGCCAGCAGCTTGGCGGGACAGAACTACGAGCAGTACTTC. Residues: CASSLAGQNYEQYF.

This rearrangement joins TRBV4-1 to TRBJ1-1; unclear D gene. This CDR3 contains 16 residues. CDR1 is MGHRA, CDR2 YSYEKL, per germline. Trimming removed 0 bases from V and 3 bases from J, with 14 bases in between. The CDR3 reads CASSQDRGVKHTEAFF. In nucleotides, the CDR3 is TGCGCCAGCAGCCAAGATCGGGGAGTGAAGCACACTGAAGCTTTCTTT.

The chain joins TRBV30 to TRBJ2-2; TRBD1 matches 8 bases. Germline loops: CDR1 GTSNPN, CDR2 SVGIG (reference sequence). This CDR3 has 14 residues. V was clipped by 3 bases and J by 4 bases; unmatched bases: 4. Written as DNA, the CDR3 is TGTGCCTGGAGACTACAGGGGGGCACCGGGGAGCTGTTTTTT. It is translated as CAWRLQGGTGELFF.

The chain has TRBV6-2 or TRBV6-3 and TRBJ2-7; D is ambiguous. The CDR3 has 12 residues. CDR1 and CDR2 from the germline V gene are MNHEY and SVGEGT. V shed 1 base and J shed 8 bases, with 9 bases lying between them. This chain's CDR3 is CASSYFGRQQYF. The CDR3 DNA is TGTGCCAGCAGTTACTTCGGCAGGCAGCAGTACTTC.

The J gene is TRBJ1-3, the V gene TRBV7-6; possible D gene TRBD1, 6 bases. CDR3 size: 16 residues. Trimming removed 1 base at V and 2 bases at J, with 12 bases between. From germline, CDR1 is SGHVS and CDR2 FNYEAQ. The CDR3 sequence: CASSLGGSGAGNTIYF. As DNA, the CDR3 is TGTGCCAGCAGCTTAGGTGGATCAGGGGCTGGAAACACCATATATTTT.

The chain is built from TRBV19 and TRBJ1-1; D perhaps matches TRBD1 (5 bases). The germline V gene encodes CDR1 LNHDA and CDR2 SQIVND (reference sequence). V dropped 8 bases and J dropped 3 bases, with 19 bases sitting between them. The CDR3 is made up of 15 amino acids. CDR3 protein: CASPRGGNYDTEAFF. CDR3 nucleotides: TGTGCCAGTCCTCGGGGGGGGAATTACGACACTGAAGCTTTCTTT. The entire variable domain, with the rest obtained from reference TRBV19 and TRBJ1-1, is as follows: DGGITQSPKYLFRKEGQNVTLSCEQNLNHDAMYWYRQDPGQGLRLIYYSQIVNDFQKGDIAEGYSVSREKKESFPLTVTSAQKNPTAFYLCASPRGGNYDTEAFFGQGTRLTVV.